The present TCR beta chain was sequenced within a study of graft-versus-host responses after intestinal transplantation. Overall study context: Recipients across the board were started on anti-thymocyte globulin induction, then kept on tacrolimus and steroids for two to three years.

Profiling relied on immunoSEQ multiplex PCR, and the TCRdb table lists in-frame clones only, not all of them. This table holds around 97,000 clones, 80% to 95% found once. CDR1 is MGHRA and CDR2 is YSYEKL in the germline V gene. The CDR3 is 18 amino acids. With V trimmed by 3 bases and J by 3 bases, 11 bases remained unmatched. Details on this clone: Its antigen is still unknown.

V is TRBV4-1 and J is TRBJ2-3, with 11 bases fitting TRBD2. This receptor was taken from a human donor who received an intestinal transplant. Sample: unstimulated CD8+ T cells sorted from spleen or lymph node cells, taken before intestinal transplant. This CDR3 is CASSHPTSGEKGTDTQYF. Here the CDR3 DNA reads TGCGCCAGCAGCCACCCGACTAGCGGGGAGAAGGGAACAGATACGCAGTATTTT.